This T cell receptor (beta chain) was sequenced during a study of PD-1 blockade in classical Hodgkin lymphoma. Points from the study as a whole: With CD4+ cells, TCR diversity rose significantly by C4D1, but not with CD8+ cells. Newly diagnosed patients reportedly had lower baseline TCR diversity than healthy donors.

This clone was recorded once. The antigen remains undetermined. Each and every patient relapsed after autologous stem cell transplantation, and patients got differing brentuximab vedotin exposure. The germline V gene encodes CDR1 KGHSH and CDR2 LQKENI. This CDR3 is built from 16 residues. With 2 bases clipped from V and 6 bases from J, the junction kept 12 bases outside the gene matches. Some clones are missing from TCRdb's copy, which holds only in-frame ones; the method was immunoSEQ multiplex PCR. The table has around 50,000 clones, 85% to 95% seen once. This clonotype originated in a human donor with classical Hodgkin lymphoma. The sequenced sample was peripheral blood mononuclear cells (PBMCs), obtained before the second cycle of nivolumab. The rearrangement uses TRBV18 and TRBJ2-7, with 8 nucleotides matching TRBD1. CDR3 DNA: TGTGCCAGCTCACCAGGCGCCCAGGGGGCCGGGGGCGAGCAGTACTTC. Its translation is CASSPGAQGAGGEQYF.